Following are 10 T cell receptor beta chains from one sample sequenced in a study of technical replicates of blood from several donors. Clones were sequenced by immunoSEQ multiplex PCR, and TCRdb holds only the in-frame ones, with some missing. The sample yields 11,000 to 15,000 clones, roughly 80% seen once. The sample taken for sequencing was PBMCs. Receptor source: a human donor in good health.

The rearrangement uses TRBV5-1 and TRBJ1-1; D is uncertain. V lost 1 base and J lost 0, with 10 bases in between. CDR3 length equals 15 residues. Germline-derived CDR1 and CDR2 are SGHRS and YFSETQ. The CDR3 region has the DNA TGCGCCAGCAGCTTGCGATCCAGTTTGAACACTGAAGCTTTCTTT. This sequence encodes CASSLRSSLNTEAFF.

The chain is built from TRBV2 and TRBJ2-1; D uncertain. Germline V gives CDR1 SNHLY, CDR2 FYNNEI. The CDR3 runs to 15 residues. Trimming removed 2 bases at V and 0 bases at J, with 8 bases between. CDR3 DNA: TGTGCCAGCAGTGAACGGTCGAGCTCCTACAATGAGCAGTTCTTC. Protein: CASSERSSSYNEQFF.

V gene TRBV30 combines with J gene TRBJ2-2; 8 nucleotides match TRBD1. J lost 1 base, V lost 7 bases, and 2 bases had no gene match. The V gene's germline CDR1 is GTSNPN and CDR2 SVGIG (reference sequence). The CDR3 is made up of 13 amino acids. CDR3 sequence: CASGQVNTGELFF. CDR3 nucleotide sequence: TGTGCCTCGGGACAGGTGAACACCGGGGAGCTGTTTTTT.

This chain links TRBV4-1 with TRBJ1-5; 10 nucleotides agree with TRBD1. V lost 3 bases and J lost 7; bases outside the gene matches: 3. The CDR3 extends over 14 amino acids. Germline CDR1 and CDR2: MGHRA and YSYEKL. CDR3 in amino acids: CASSHGQGGQPQHF. The DNA of the CDR3 is TGCGCCAGCAGCCACGGACAGGGGGGACAGCCCCAGCATTTT.

The CDR3 nucleotides are TGTGCCAGCAGTTACTTCAGGACAGGGGGCGGGTATGGCTACACCTTC. Translated, it gives CASSYFRTGGGYGYTF. The chain combines TRBV6-5 with TRBJ1-2; the match to TRBD1 covers 11 bases. The CDR3 runs 16 residues. Trimming at V came to 1 base and at J to 5 bases, leaving 6 bases not matched to a gene. Germline V gene sequence: CDR1 MNHEY, CDR2 SVGAGI.

The chain joins TRBV7-9 to TRBJ1-2; D remains ambiguous. Trimming left V 3 bases short and J 4 bases short, with 15 bases between. The germline V gene has CDR1 SEHNR and CDR2 FQNEAQ (reference sequence). This CDR3 comprises 15 residues. The CDR3 nucleotides read TGTGCCAGCAGCTTTATGGAGGGAACGAGCTATGGCTACACCTTC. Encoded protein: CASSFMEGTSYGYTF.

The rearrangement uses TRBV6-5 and TRBJ1-2; weak D call: TRBD1 (6 bases). V gave up 2 bases and J gave up 6 bases, with 10 bases separating them. Germline V gene sequence: CDR1 MNHEY, CDR2 SVGAGI. The CDR3 is made up of 13 amino acids. The CDR3 is CASSYRGQNGYTF. The CDR3 nucleotides read TGTGCCAGCAGTTACCGCGGACAGAATGGCTACACCTTC.

The gene calls are TRBV6-1 and TRBJ1-1; D ambiguous. The CDR3 length is 14 residues. Trimming stripped 4 bases from V and 5 bases from J, with 14 bases between. Germline V gene lookup returns CDR1 MNHNS and CDR2 SASEGT. CDR3 in amino acids: CASSGYGEVTEAFF. CDR3 sequence (DNA): TGTGCCAGCAGTGGTTACGGGGAGGTTACTGAAGCTTTCTTT.

This clone turned up a few times. The CDR3 reads CASSEQGWENTEAFF. CDR3 DNA sequence: TGTGCCAGCAGTGAACAGGGTTGGGAGAACACTGAAGCTTTCTTT. The chain recombines TRBV6-1 with TRBJ1-1; possible D gene TRBD1, 5 bases. CDR1 and CDR2 from the germline V gene are MNHNS and SASEGT. The CDR3 has 15 amino acids. V was cut by 2 bases and J by 1 base, with 11 bases left in between.

The V gene is TRBV18, the J gene TRBJ2-3; 10 bases are a match to TRBD1. V was pared by 6 bases and J by 4 bases, with 4 bases of the junction left unmatched. Germline V gene lookup returns CDR1 KGHSH and CDR2 LQKENI. CDR3 length: 14 amino acids. The CDR3 spells CASSRDRGADTQYF. Written as DNA, the CDR3 is TGTGCCAGCTCCCGGGACAGGGGAGCAGATACGCAGTATTTT.